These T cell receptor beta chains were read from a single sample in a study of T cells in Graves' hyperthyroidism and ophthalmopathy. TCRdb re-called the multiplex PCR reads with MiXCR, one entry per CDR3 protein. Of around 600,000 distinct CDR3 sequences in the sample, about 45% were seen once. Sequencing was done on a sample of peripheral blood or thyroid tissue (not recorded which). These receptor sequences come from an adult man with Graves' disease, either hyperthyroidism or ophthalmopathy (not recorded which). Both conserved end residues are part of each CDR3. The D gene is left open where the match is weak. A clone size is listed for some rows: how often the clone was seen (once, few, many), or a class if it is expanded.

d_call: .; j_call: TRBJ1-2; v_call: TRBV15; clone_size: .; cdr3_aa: CATSSKAGLRGYTF; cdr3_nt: TGTGCCACCAGCAGTAAGGCAGGGCTCAGGGGCTACACCTTC
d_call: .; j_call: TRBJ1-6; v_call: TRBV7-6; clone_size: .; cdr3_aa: CASSLAVLTSGLHF; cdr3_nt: TGTGCCAGCAGCTTAGCGGTTTTGACTAGCGGCCTCCACTTT
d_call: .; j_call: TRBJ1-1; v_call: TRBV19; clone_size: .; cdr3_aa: CASNDWSAMNTEAFF; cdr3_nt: TGTGCCAGCAATGACTGGTCAGCGATGAACACTGAAGCTTTCTTT
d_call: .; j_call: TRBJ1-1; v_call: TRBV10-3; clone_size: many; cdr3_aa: CAIRRGAEDTEAFF; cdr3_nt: TGTGCCATCCGCCGGGGGGCTGAGGACACTGAAGCTTTCTTT
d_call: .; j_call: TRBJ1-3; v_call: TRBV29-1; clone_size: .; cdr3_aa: CSVGGGVGNTIYF; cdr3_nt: TGCAGCGTTGGAGGCGGGGTGGGAAACACCATATATTTT
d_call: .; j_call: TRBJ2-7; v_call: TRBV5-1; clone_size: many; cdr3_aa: CASRSEDYEQYF; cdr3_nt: TGCGCCAGCAGGTCGGAGGACTACGAGCAGTACTTC
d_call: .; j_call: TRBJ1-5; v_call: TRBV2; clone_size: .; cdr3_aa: CASSGTVYQPQHF; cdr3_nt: TGTGCCAGCAGTGGGACAGTTTATCAGCCCCAGCATTTT
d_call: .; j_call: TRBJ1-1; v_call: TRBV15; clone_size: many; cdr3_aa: CATSRDQEVIEAFF; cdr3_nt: TGTGCCACCAGCAGAGATCAGGAGGTGATTGAAGCTTTCTTT
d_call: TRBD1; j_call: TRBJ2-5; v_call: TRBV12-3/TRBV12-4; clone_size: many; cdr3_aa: CASLPGVGQGGETQYF; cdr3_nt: TGTGCCAGCCTGCCAGGGGTTGGACAGGGTGGAGAGACCCAGTACTTC
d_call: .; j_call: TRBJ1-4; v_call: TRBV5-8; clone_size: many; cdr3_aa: CASSLPGIGDEKLFF; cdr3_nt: TGTGCCAGCAGCTTGCCGGGCATTGGTGATGAAAAACTGTTTTTT
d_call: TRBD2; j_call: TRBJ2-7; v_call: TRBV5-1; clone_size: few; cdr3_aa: CASSLAGTSKQYF; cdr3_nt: TGCGCCAGCAGCTTGGCCGGGACTAGTAAGCAGTACTTC
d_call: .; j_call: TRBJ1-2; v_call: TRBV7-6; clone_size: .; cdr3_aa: CASSLLGGRPYGYTF; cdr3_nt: TGTGCCAGCAGCTTACTCGGGGGGCGCCCCTATGGCTACACCTTC
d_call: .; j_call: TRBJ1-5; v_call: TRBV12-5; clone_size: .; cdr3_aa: CASGLSLGQSNQPQHF; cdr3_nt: TGTGCTAGTGGTTTATCATTGGGGCAGAGCAATCAGCCCCAGCATTTT
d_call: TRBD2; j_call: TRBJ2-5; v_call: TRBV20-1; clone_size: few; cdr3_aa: CSAPVAGRGLGETQYF; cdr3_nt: TGCAGTGCCCCGGTAGCGGGAAGAGGTTTGGGAGAGACCCAGTACTTC
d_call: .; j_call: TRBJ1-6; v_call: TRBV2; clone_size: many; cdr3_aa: CASSPSYSPLHF; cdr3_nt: TGTGCCAGCAGTCCTTCCTATTCACCCCTCCACTTT
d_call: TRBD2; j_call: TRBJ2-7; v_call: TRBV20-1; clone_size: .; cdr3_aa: CSARVAGIASEQYF; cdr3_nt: TGCAGTGCTAGAGTAGCGGGAATAGCCTCCGAGCAGTACTTC
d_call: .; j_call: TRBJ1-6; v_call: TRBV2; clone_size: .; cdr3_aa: CASSEASSYNSPLHF; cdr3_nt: TGTGCCAGCAGTGAGGCCAGCTCCTATAATTCACCCCTCCACTTT
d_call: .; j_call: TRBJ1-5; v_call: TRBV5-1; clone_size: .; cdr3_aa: CASSLASGQPQHF; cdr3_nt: TGCGCCAGCAGCTTGGCGAGTGGACAGCCCCAGCATTTT
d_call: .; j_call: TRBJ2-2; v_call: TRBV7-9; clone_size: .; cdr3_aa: CASSRGHIPGELFF; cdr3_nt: TGTGCCAGCAGCAGGGGTCATATCCCCGGGGAGCTGTTTTTT
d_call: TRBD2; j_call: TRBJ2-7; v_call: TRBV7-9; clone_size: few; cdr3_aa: CASSAIAGGGHEQYF; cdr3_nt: TGTGCCAGCAGCGCCATAGCGGGAGGGGGCCACGAGCAGTACTTC
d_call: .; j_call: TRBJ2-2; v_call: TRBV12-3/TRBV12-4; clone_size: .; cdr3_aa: CASNRYSNTGELFF; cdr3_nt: TGTGCCAGCAACCGATATTCGAACACCGGGGAGCTGTTTTTT
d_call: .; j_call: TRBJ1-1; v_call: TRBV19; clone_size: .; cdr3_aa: CASSSGSGYLTEAFF; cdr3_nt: TGTGCCAGTAGTTCGGGCTCAGGGTATCTCACTGAAGCTTTCTTT